A selection of T cell receptor beta chains follows, all from one sample in a study of CD8 T cells in ankylosing spondylitis. TCRdb re-called the 5' RACE reads through MiXCR, storing one row per CDR3 protein. Of more than 400,000 distinct CDR3 sequences listed, about 5% are singletons. The specimen was blood, either unsorted or a sorted T cell fraction (not recorded which). The receptors were sampled from a male donor with ankylosing spondylitis. Each CDR3 is given with its conserved first and last residue. A D gene is named only where the DNA matches it firmly. Some rows mark clone size as missing; the rest say once, few, many or name a class of expanded clone.

TRBJ1-2 | many | NA | 12 | TRBV12-3/TRBV12-4 | TGTGCCAGCAGTCCCGACATTGGTGGCTACACCTTC | CASSPDIGGYTF
TRBJ2-7 | NA | NA | 14 | TRBV7-8 | TGTGCCAGCAGCTTAGCGCGGCAAAACTACGAGCAGTACTTC | CASSLARQNYEQYF
TRBJ2-3 | few | NA | 15 | TRBV7-3 | TGTGCCAGCAGCCGACGGGGTAGTGTCACAGATACGCAGTATTTT | CASSRRGSVTDTQYF
TRBJ2-1 | few | TRBD2 | 16 | TRBV12-3/TRBV12-4 | TGTGCCAGCAGTTCGTTGACTAGCGGGAGTTACAATGAGCAGTTCTTC | CASSSLTSGSYNEQFF
TRBJ2-7 | many | NA | 11 | TRBV29-1 | TGCAGCGTTTTCTCGGCCTACGAGCAGTACTTC | CSVFSAYEQYF
TRBJ2-5 | many | TRBD1 | 13 | TRBV20-1 | TGCAGTGCTTCCGGGACAGTGGGAGAGACCCAGTACTTC | CSASGTVGETQYF
TRBJ1-4 | many | TRBD1 | 17 | TRBV4-2 | TGTGCCAGCAGCCAAGATGGAGGGACAGGGCTTTCTGAAAAACTGTTTTTT | CASSQDGGTGLSEKLFF
TRBJ1-2 | many | NA | 13 | TRBV4-1 | TGCGCCAGCAGCCATCCCGGGACATCGCCTAGGGCCTTC | CASSHPGTSPRAF
TRBJ1-1 | many | TRBD1 | 14 | TRBV20-1 | TGCAGTGCTCCTAAACAGGGGGCGGACACTGAAGCTTTCTTT | CSAPKQGADTEAFF
TRBJ1-4 | many | TRBD1 | 14 | TRBV7-2 | TGTGCCAGCAGCTTGGACAGGGCTAATGAAAAACTGTTTTTT | CASSLDRANEKLFF
TRBJ1-2 | many | NA | 12 | TRBV29-1 | TGCAGCGTTGCCGGAGCTAACTATGGCTACACCTTC | CSVAGANYGYTF
TRBJ2-7 | many | NA | 14 | TRBV7-2 | TGTGCCAGCAGCTTAGAAGCCAATTACTACGAGCAGTACTTC | CASSLEANYYEQYF
TRBJ1-4 | many | NA | 12 | TRBV15 | TGTGCCACCAGCCGGGTTAAGGAAAAACTGTTTTTT | CATSRVKEKLFF
TRBJ1-1 | few | TRBD1 | 13 | TRBV18 | TGTGCCAGCTCACCTTCGGGACAGGCTGGAGCTTTCTTT | CASSPSGQAGAFF
TRBJ2-5 | few | NA | 15 | TRBV4-1 | TGCGCCAGCAGCCAATCAAGGGGACCCGGATGGACCCAGTACTTC | CASSQSRGPGWTQYF
TRBJ2-2 | few | NA | 15 | TRBV7-9 | TGTGCCAGCAGTTTACCCGACAGGTCCACCGGGGAGCTGTTTTTT | CASSLPDRSTGELFF
TRBJ2-1 | many | NA | 11 | TRBV5-1 | TGCGCCAGCAGAGCTTCAAATGAGCAGTTCTTC | CASRASNEQFF
TRBJ2-1 | NA | TRBD2 | 18 | TRBV20-1 | TGCTGTGCTCTTGGGAACGCGGGGGGCGTGAGCTCCTACAATGAGCAGTTCTTC | CCALGNAGGVSSYNEQFF
TRBJ2-5 | many | TRBD1 | 14 | TRBV10-3 | TGTGCCATCAAGGACAGGGGGCTCTTGGAGACCCAGTACTTC | CAIKDRGLLETQYF
TRBJ1-5 | many | NA | 17 | TRBV7-2 | TGTGCCAGCAGAGAAACGGGGGTGTCCCTAGGCAATCAGCCCCAGCATTTT | CASRETGVSLGNQPQHF
TRBJ2-7 | few | NA | 17 | TRBV29-1 | TGCAGCGTTGAAGCCCTGGGGGTGTCGGGGAGTGGCTACGAGCAGTACTTC | CSVEALGVSGSGYEQYF
TRBJ1-2 | many | TRBD1 | 13 | TRBV7-9 | TGTGCCAGCAGCACAGGGGAGACCTATGGCTACACCTTC | CASSTGETYGYTF
TRBJ2-1 | many | NA | 15 | TRBV7-2 | TGTGCCAGCAGCTTAGAAGGGGGGCCAAACAATGAGCAGTTCTTC | CASSLEGGPNNEQFF
TRBJ2-7 | few | NA | 11 | TRBV20-1 | TGCAGTGCTAGAGTTCTATACGAGCAGTACTTC | CSARVLYEQYF
TRBJ1-2 | few | NA | 13 | TRBV3-1 | TGTGCCAGCAGCCAAGTGTTTGGTTCTGGCTACACCTTC | CASSQVFGSGYTF
TRBJ1-4 | many | TRBD1 | 16 | TRBV4-3 | TGCGCCAGCAGCCCTTTTCGGGACAGGGGATGGGAAAAACTGTTTTTT | CASSPFRDRGWEKLFF
TRBJ1-1 | many | NA | 15 | TRBV4-3 | TGCGCCAGCAGCCAAGCCTCCAGAGTGAACACTGAAGCTTTCTTT | CASSQASRVNTEAFF
TRBJ1-1 | NA | NA | 14 | TRBV10-1 | TGCGCCAGCAGTGAGTTGGGACGGGGCACTGAAGCTTTCTTT | CASSELGRGTEAFF
TRBJ2-6 | few | NA | 17 | TRBV6-5 | TGTGCCAGCAGTTACTCGATGTGGGGCACTGGGGCCAACGTCCTGACTTTC | CASSYSMWGTGANVLTF
TRBJ1-2 | many | NA | 15 | TRBV4-3 | TGCGCCAGCAGCCAAGATGCCGCAGGAGCCTATGGCTACACCTTC | CASSQDAAGAYGYTF
TRBJ2-6 | many | NA | 14 | TRBV7-2 | TGTGCCAGCAGCTTATCCAGGGAAGGCAACGTCCTGACTTTC | CASSLSREGNVLTF
TRBJ2-2 | few | TRBD1 | 16 | TRBV6-5 | TGTGCCAGCAGTTACCGGGGACAGGGAGGATTTAGGGAGCTGTTTTTT | CASSYRGQGGFRELFF
TRBJ2-7 | few | NA | 15 | TRBV5-4 | TGTGCCAGCAGCGGGGGGCGGAAAACCTCCTACGAGCAGTACTTC | CASSGGRKTSYEQYF
TRBJ2-1 | many | NA | 12 | TRBV29-1 | TGCAGCGTCGACGCCAGGGGAGATGAGCAGTTCTTC | CSVDARGDEQFF
TRBJ1-2 | many | NA | 13 | TRBV30 | TGTGCCTGGAGTGTAACAGGGAACTATGGCTACACCTTC | CAWSVTGNYGYTF
TRBJ2-3 | once | NA | 15 | TRBV6-2/TRBV6-3 | TGTGCCAGCACCGACCAGGTTTTTGGCACAGATACGCAGTATTTT | CASTDQVFGTDTQYF
TRBJ2-7 | many | NA | 12 | TRBV29-1 | TGCAGCGTTGAAGACACCGCCTACGAGCAGTACTTC | CSVEDTAYEQYF
TRBJ1-1 | many | NA | 14 | TRBV7-8 | TGTGCCAGCAGCTTAACACAGAGGAGCACTGAAGCTTTCTTT | CASSLTQRSTEAFF
TRBJ2-1 | NA | TRBD2 | 20 | TRBV11-1 | TGTGCCAGCCACATCGCTAACCACCACCCACTAGCGGGGCTGGGCAATGAGCAGTTCTTC | CASHIANHHPLAGLGNEQFF
TRBJ1-2 | many | NA | 15 | TRBV20-1 | TGCAGTGCTAGAGAGAGCCTGGGTGGCGGCTATGGCTACACCTTC | CSARESLGGGYGYTF
TRBJ2-2 | many | NA | 16 | TRBV5-1 | TGCGCCAGCAGCTCTAACCGAAGATCGAACACCGGGGAGCTGTTTTTT | CASSSNRRSNTGELFF